The 18 T cell receptor beta chains presented below share a single source sample, sequenced in a study. Data came from immunoSEQ multiplex PCR; TCRdb stores just in-frame clones and leaves some out. The sample holds 40,000 to 55,000 clones, about 92% seen once. Specimen: PBMCs. These receptors were collected from a man between 40 and 49 years old with rheumatoid arthritis.

The rearrangement links TRBV7-2 to TRBJ2-7; D call uncertain. V gave up 0 bases and J gave up 7 bases, with 10 bases separating them. This CDR3 comprises 13 residues. Germline V gene lookup returns CDR1 SGHTA and CDR2 FQGNSA. Here the CDR3 reads CASSLAAFDEQYF. The CDR3 nucleotides read TGTGCCAGCAGCTTAGCAGCCTTCGATGAGCAGTACTTC.

The V and J genes are TRBV27 and TRBJ1-2; tentative D call: TRBD1 (5 bases). This CDR3 spans 14 amino acids. Per germline, CDR1 MNHEY and CDR2 SMNVEV (reference sequence). The ends were cut back, 1 base at V and 7 bases at J, with 13 bases in the middle. The DNA for the CDR3 is TGTGCCAGCAGTTTATGGGGCAGATCCAGTGGCTACACCTTC. This gives the protein CASSLWGRSSGYTF.

The chain uses TRBV28 and TRBJ2-2; possible D gene TRBD1, 6 bases. The germline CDR1 and CDR2 sequences are MDHEN and SYDVKM. The CDR3 spans 14 residues. V was trimmed by 9 bases and J by 2 bases, leaving 13 bases between them. The CDR3 DNA is TGTGCCAGTTCCGGGACACCTAACACCGGGGAGCTGTTTTTT. It codes for CASSGTPNTGELFF.

The V gene is TRBV6-5, the J gene TRBJ1-5; tentatively, D is TRBD1 (5 bases). CDR3 length equals 14 residues. V dropped 6 bases and J dropped 1 base, with 10 bases sitting between them. From germline, CDR1 is MNHEY and CDR2 SVGAGI. The CDR3 DNA reads as TGTGCCAGCAGCAGGGAATTAAGCAATCAGCCCCAGCATTTT. Its translation: CASSRELSNQPQHF.

The V and J genes are TRBV3-1 (or the pseudogene TRBV3-2) and TRBJ1-2; no definite D call. The ends were cut back, 4 bases at V and 3 bases at J, with 6 bases in the middle. The CDR3 runs to 12 residues. Per germline, CDR1 LGHDT and CDR2 YNNKEL (reference sequence). The CDR3 spells CASSLRDYGYTF. The CDR3, as DNA: TGTGCCAGCAGCCTTCGGGACTATGGCTACACCTTC.

CDR3 amino acids: CASSQDRRGGTDTQYF. CDR3 nucleotides: TGTGCCAGCAGCCAAGATCGGCGGGGGGGCACAGATACGCAGTATTTT. The genes are TRBV3-1 (or the pseudogene TRBV3-2) and TRBJ2-3, with 8 nucleotides matching TRBD2. CDR1 and CDR2 (germline): LGHDT, YNNKEL (reference sequence). With 0 bases clipped from V and 1 base from J, the junction kept 3 bases outside the gene matches. CDR3 length equals 16 residues.

This sequence joins TRBV21-1 and TRBJ1-5. TRBV21-1 is given as a pseudogene. The CDR3 totals 11 residues. The CDR3 coding sequence is TGTGCCAGCACCCCGGGGAGCTCCGGGCATTTT. Its translation: CASTPGSSGHF.

The chain has TRBV18 and TRBJ1-3, with a tentative D call TRBD1 (5 bases). The germline V gene encodes CDR1 KGHSH and CDR2 LQKENI. CDR3 length: 13 amino acids. V was shortened by 3 bases and J by 6 bases, with 9 bases between the two germline ends. CDR3 sequence (DNA): TGTGCCAGCTCACCCTCCAGGGAAAACACCATATATTTT. Its protein product is CASSPSRENTIYF.

The chain is built from TRBV5-3 and TRBJ2-7, with a weak D call TRBD2 (6 bases). TRBV5-3 is filed as an ORF, its function uncertain. Trimming removed 6 bases from V and 0 bases from J, with 13 bases in between. The CDR3 runs 14 residues. CDR3 amino acids: CARMFGGTSYEQYF. The CDR3 coding sequence is TGTGCCAGAATGTTCGGCGGGACCTCCTACGAGCAGTACTTC.

The rearrangement joins TRBV24-1 to TRBJ2-3; TRBD1 agrees at 10 bases. CDR1 is KGHDR and CDR2 is SFDVKD in the germline V gene. The V segment lost 0 bases and the J segment 1 base; nucleotides outside the gene matches: 3. This CDR3 spans 17 amino acids. As DNA, the CDR3 is TGTGCCACCAGTGATTTGCTTGGACAGGGGGGCACAGATACGCAGTATTTT. Residues: CATSDLLGQGGTDTQYF.

This chain joins TRBV30 and TRBJ2-7; D is undetermined. Trimming removed 4 bases from V and 1 base from J, with 5 bases in between. CDR3 length equals 11 residues. The V gene's germline CDR1 is GTSNPN and CDR2 SVGIG (reference sequence). Written as DNA, the CDR3 is TGTGCCTGGACAGAATCCTACGAGCAGTACTTC. This sequence encodes CAWTESYEQYF. Full variable domain (remainder filled in from reference TRBV30 and TRBJ2-7): SQTIHQWPATLVQPVGSPLSLECTVEGTSNPNLYWYRQAAGRGLQLLFYSVGIGQISSEVPQNLSASRPQDRQFILSSKKLLLSDSGFYLCAWTESYEQYFGPGTRLTVT.

V and J are TRBV6-2 or TRBV6-3 and TRBJ1-1; D perhaps matches TRBD1 (6 bases). Trimming took off 2 bases at V and 7 bases at J, with 14 bases between the two ends. This CDR3 has 14 amino acids. Germline V gene data show CDR1 as MNHEY and CDR2 as SVGEGT. CDR3 protein: CASSYQGQSSEAFF. The CDR3, as DNA: TGTGCCAGCAGTTACCAGGGGCAGTCGAGTGAAGCTTTCTTT.

The chain uses TRBV29-1 and TRBJ1-2; TRBD1 might be the D (6 bases). V lost 0 bases, J lost 0 bases, and 8 bases lay in between. The germline gives CDR1 SQVTM, CDR2 ANQGSEA. The CDR3 spans 14 residues. The CDR3, as DNA: TGCAGCGTTGAAGATCGGACAGCTAACTATGGCTACACCTTC. It translates to CSVEDRTANYGYTF.

J is TRBJ2-2 and V is TRBV5-5, with TRBD1 matching 9 bases. The V and J ends lost 4 bases and 4 bases, in that order; junction bases with no gene match: 5. The CDR3 is 15 amino acids. Per the germline V gene, CDR1 is SGHKS and CDR2 is YYEKEE (reference sequence). The CDR3: CASSPGTGPTGELFF. CDR3 DNA sequence: TGTGCCAGCAGCCCCGGGACAGGGCCCACCGGGGAGCTGTTTTTT.

The chain has TRBV12-3 or TRBV12-4 and TRBJ2-7, with a weak D call TRBD1 (5 bases). V gave up 6 bases and J gave up 7 bases, with 13 bases separating them. This CDR3 spans 12 amino acids. Here the CDR3 DNA reads TGTGCCAGCAGGTCAGGGTTGAGGGAGCAGTACTTC. Protein: CASRSGLREQYF.

The genes are TRBV30 and TRBJ2-2; D unclear. The CDR3 is 15 amino acids. V was pared by 2 bases and J by 2 bases, with 12 bases between. Germline loops: CDR1 GTSNPN, CDR2 SVGIG (reference sequence). The CDR3 DNA reads TGTGCCTGGAGTTTCGGCATCTCCAACACCGGGGAGCTGTTTTTT. It encodes CAWSFGISNTGELFF.

This clone has just one count. This same CDR3 is encoded by further DNA sequences in the sample. The rearrangement links TRBV12-3 or TRBV12-4 to TRBJ1-1; D not certain. Trimming left V 6 bases short and J 5 bases short, with 7 bases between. CDR3 length equals 11 residues. The CDR3 sequence is CASSLGTEAFF. CDR3 nucleotide sequence: TGTGCCAGCAGCCTCGGAACTGAAGCTTTCTTT.

The chain employs TRBV6-5 and TRBJ2-7; D remains unclear. Trimming removed 4 bases from V and 3 bases from J, with 4 bases in between. The germline V gene encodes CDR1 MNHEY and CDR2 SVGAGI. This CDR3 has 11 residues. The chain's CDR3 is CASSSYYEQYF. The CDR3 bases are TGTGCCAGCAGTTCCTACTACGAGCAGTACTTC.